Following are 30 T cell receptor beta chains from one sample sequenced in a study of CXCR3-negative and CXCR3-positive naive CD8 T cells. Study conclusions and caveats: Naive cells positive for CXCR3 carried more hydrophobic TRB CDR3s than CXCR3-negative ones.

Preparation of TRB cDNA libraries relied on 5' RACE carrying UMI labels. TCRdb re-called the 5' RACE reads; every CDR3 protein appears as one record, without DNA. This sample contains thousands of distinct CDR3 sequences. These receptors are not linked to any known antigen. The sample consisted of naive CXCR3+ CD8+ T cells from blood. Described subset: CD45RO-CCR7+CD27+CD95- naive CD8+ T cells expressing CXCR3 (TNR3+). The receptors were sampled from a human donor in good health. Some clones in this sample may be carry-over from other donors' samples.

This clonotype registers medium-sized (0.01 to 0.1%) by frequency. This chain links TRBV7-2 with TRBJ2-1. This CDR3 region has 13 residues. From germline, CDR1 is SGHTA and CDR2 FQGNSA. This CDR3 reads CASSLAARNEQFF.

The rearrangement joins TRBV21-1 to TRBJ2-6. TRBV21-1 is deemed a pseudogene. This CDR3 is 19 amino acids long. CDR3 amino acids: CASSKLVTNGNSGANVLTF.

This clonotype counts as medium-sized by frequency. The chain links TRBV11-2 to TRBJ2-7; without DNA, the TCRdb call of TRBD1 cannot be checked. The length of the CDR3 is 13 residues. Germline V gene data show CDR1 as SGHAT and CDR2 as FQNNGV. CDR3 amino acids: CASTHGQAYEQYF.

The chain links TRBV29-1 to TRBJ2-3; lacking DNA, the TRBD2 call made by TCRdb goes unchecked. There are 14 residues in the CDR3. Germline-derived CDR1 and CDR2 are SQVTM and ANQGSEA. The CDR3 here is CSADTSPFPDTQYF.

The CDR3 reads CASSLGLAVISSYNEQFF. V usage is TRBV28 and J usage is TRBJ2-1; TCRdb picks TRBD2, but there is no DNA to check that call. Germline lookup yields CDR1 MDHEN and CDR2 SYDVKM. The CDR3 has 18 residues.

V is TRBV3-1 and J is TRBJ2-1; the D gene TCRdb calls, TRBD2, cannot be checked with no DNA. CDR3 length equals 14 residues. Germline V lookup: CDR1 LGHDT, CDR2 YNNKEL (reference sequence). Here the CDR3 reads CASSRPSRADEQFF.

Considering frequency, this clonotype is medium-sized (0.01 to 0.1%). V and J are TRBV29-1 and TRBJ2-5; absent DNA, TCRdb's TRBD2 call cannot be checked. This CDR3 is built from 14 residues. CDR1 is SQVTM and CDR2 is ANQGSEA in the germline V gene. CDR3 sequence: CSVEDPGEGRPQYF.

The V call is TRBV29-1, the J call TRBJ1-1. This CDR3 is built from 15 residues. Germline CDR1 is SQVTM and CDR2 is ANQGSEA. CDR3 residues: CSVEDQRLMNTEAFF.

This clonotype ranks as medium-sized (0.01 to 0.1%) in terms of frequency. The chain employs TRBV29-1 and TRBJ2-1; the TCRdb D gene call, TRBD2, has no DNA to confirm it. Germline V gene data show CDR1 as SQVTM and CDR2 as ANQGSEA. CDR3 length: 16 residues. The CDR3 sequence is CSVEVGTSGSYNEQFF.

The chain couples TRBV29-1 to TRBJ1-2. The CDR3 has 13 residues. CDR1 is SQVTM and CDR2 is ANQGSEA in the germline V gene. CDR3 sequence: CSVEKEEDYGYTF.

This sequence joins TRBV19 and TRBJ2-1; TCRdb's D call, TRBD2, is unchecked because there is no DNA. Germline CDR1 is LNHDA and CDR2 is SQIVND (reference sequence). The CDR3 runs 16 residues. CDR3 residues: CASSIEGLADYNEQFF.

The chain combines TRBV7-2 with TRBJ2-1; the D call from TCRdb, TRBD2, cannot be confirmed without DNA. The CDR3 has 15 residues. Germline loops: CDR1 SGHTA, CDR2 FQGNSA. CDR3 sequence: CASSGAGGGYNEQFF.

The chain is built from TRBV6-2 or TRBV6-3 and TRBJ1-1. CDR3 length: 14 residues. From germline, CDR1 is MNHEY and CDR2 SVGEGT. CDR3 residues: CASSLASMNTEAFF.

The chain uses TRBV5-1 and TRBJ2-7; TCRdb's D gene call, TRBD1, goes unchecked for lack of DNA. From germline, CDR1 is SGHRS and CDR2 YFSETQ. The CDR3 contains 14 residues. The CDR3 region is CASSPGGGVYEQYF.

By frequency, this clonotype is medium-sized (0.01 to 0.1%). The V call is TRBV29-1, the J call TRBJ2-1; TCRdb's assignment of TRBD2 cannot be checked, as there is no DNA. The CDR3 length is 16 residues. Germline V gives CDR1 SQVTM, CDR2 ANQGSEA. CDR3: CSVFAAVAGTYNEQFF.

This chain joins TRBV29-1 and TRBJ2-7; no DNA is available, so the TRBD1 call from TCRdb remains unchecked. This CDR3 is built from 14 residues. Germline-derived CDR1 and CDR2 are SQVTM and ANQGSEA. The CDR3 spells CSVEPGGKGYEQYF.

This chain joins TRBV4-2 and TRBJ2-1; the D call of TRBD1 rests on TCRdb alone, since no DNA is present to check it. CDR1 and CDR2 (germline): LGHNA, YNFKEQ. The CDR3 contains 13 residues. The CDR3: CASSQENGGPQFF.

The genes are TRBV12-3 or TRBV12-4 and TRBJ1-5. The CDR3 spans 12 residues. The CDR3 loop is CASSPPNQPQHF.

The chain couples TRBV7-8 to TRBJ1-1. From germline, CDR1 is SGHVS and CDR2 FQNEAQ. The CDR3 length is 13 residues. The CDR3 sequence is CASSPAIWTEAFF.

The rearrangement joins TRBV11-2 to TRBJ2-7; TCRdb proposes TRBD2, but this gene call is untestable without DNA. The CDR3 totals 13 residues. Germline V gene sequence: CDR1 SGHAT, CDR2 FQNNGV. The chain's CDR3 is CASSSGGGYEQYF.

Judged by frequency, this clonotype is medium-sized. The chain joins TRBV25-1 to TRBJ2-3; the TCRdb D gene call, TRBD1, has no DNA to confirm it. In germline, CDR1 is MGHDK, CDR2 SYGVNS. The CDR3 totals 14 residues. The chain's CDR3 is CASSESSGEDTQYF.

The J gene is TRBJ1-5, the V gene TRBV28. Germline CDR1 reads MDHEN; CDR2 reads SYDVKM. The CDR3 loop spans 14 amino acids. Here the CDR3 reads CASSPHSGNQPQHF.

The chain carries TRBV5-1 and TRBJ1-1; TCRdb proposes TRBD1, but this gene call is untestable without DNA. Germline assignment: CDR1 SGHRS and CDR2 YFSETQ. The CDR3 sequence is 18 residues long. The CDR3 protein is CASSSQGFIHIMNTEAFF.

The chain has TRBV29-1 and TRBJ1-1; checking the TCRdb D call of TRBD1 is not possible without DNA. The CDR3 covers 14 residues. Per germline, CDR1 SQVTM and CDR2 ANQGSEA. CDR3: CSVGVPDRNTEAFF.

V is TRBV13 and J is TRBJ2-7; TCRdb proposes TRBD1, but this gene call is untestable without DNA. From germline, CDR1 is PRHDT and CDR2 FYEKMQ (reference sequence). The CDR3 has 12 amino acids. The CDR3: CASNETAYEQYF.

By frequency, this clonotype registers large (0.1 to 1%). V is TRBV5-1 and J is TRBJ2-7; TCRdb selects TRBD1, and the lack of DNA leaves this call unchecked. This CDR3 contains 14 residues. From germline, CDR1 is SGHRS and CDR2 YFSETQ. CDR3 sequence: CASSFGEGADEQYF.

J is TRBJ2-7 and V is TRBV28; TCRdb returns TRBD2, unconfirmable since there is no DNA. This CDR3 contains 13 residues. Per the germline V gene, CDR1 is MDHEN and CDR2 is SYDVKM. CDR3 loop: CASSGLAAYEQYF.

The rearrangement links TRBV28 to TRBJ2-7; TCRdb's D call of TRBD1 is untestable without DNA. Looked up from germline, CDR1 is MDHEN and CDR2 is SYDVKM. This CDR3 is built from 13 residues. CDR3 region: CASKGQGTYEQYF.

The chain links TRBV29-1 to TRBJ1-1. CDR3 length equals 16 residues. Germline CDR1 SQVTM, CDR2 ANQGSEA. CDR3 amino acids: CSVDPWEGEVPTEAFF.

Judged by frequency, this clonotype is medium-sized. The chain carries TRBV21-1 and TRBJ2-7; TCRdb's D gene call, TRBD1, goes unchecked for lack of DNA. TRBV21-1 is a pseudogene locus. This CDR3 region has 16 residues. CDR3 protein: CASSTLPPGTGSEQYF.